This T cell receptor beta chain emerged from a study of T cells in Graves' hyperthyroidism and ophthalmopathy. From RNA transcripts, TCR beta CDR3 regions were amplified. An initial round of RT-PCR targeting the TCR CDR3 relied on the HTBI primer set. A single record per CDR3 protein comes from TCRdb applying MiXCR to the multiplex PCR reads. The repertoire holds some 400,000 distinct CDR3 sequences, with roughly 13% as singletons. The sample holds many counts of this clonotype. The sequence derives from a man younger than 45 with Graves' hyperthyroidism that later progressed to Graves' ophthalmopathy. Source material: blood.

CDR3 in amino acids: CARGPGTNEKLFF. The CDR3 DNA reads as TGTGCCAGAGGGCCTGGGACTAATGAAAAACTGTTTTTT. The V gene is TRBV30, the J gene TRBJ1-4, with D uncertain. This CDR3 contains 13 residues. Germline CDR1 and CDR2: GTSNPN and SVGIG (reference sequence). V was cut by 8 bases and J by 2 bases, with 12 bases left in between.